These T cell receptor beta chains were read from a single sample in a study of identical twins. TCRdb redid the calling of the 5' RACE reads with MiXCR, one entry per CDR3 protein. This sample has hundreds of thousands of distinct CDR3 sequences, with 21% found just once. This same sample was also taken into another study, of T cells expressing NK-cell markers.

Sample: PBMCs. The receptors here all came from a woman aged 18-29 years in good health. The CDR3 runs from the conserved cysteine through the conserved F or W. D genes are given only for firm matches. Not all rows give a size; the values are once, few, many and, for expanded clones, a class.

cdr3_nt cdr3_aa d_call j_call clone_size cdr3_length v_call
TGTGCCAGCAGTCGACGCGCCGGGCTTCCGGGCGAGCAGTACTTC CASSRRAGLPGEQYF - TRBJ2-7 - 15 TRBV12-3/TRBV12-4
TGCAGTGCTAGAGAAGGGGGCCGGGACTCTACCTCGAGGGCCAAAAACATTCAGTACTTC CSAREGGRDSTSRAKNIQYF - TRBJ2-4 - 20 TRBV20-1
TGCAGCGTTGTTTGGAATGAGCAGTTCTTC CSVVWNEQFF - TRBJ2-1 few 10 TRBV29-1
TGTGCCAGCAGCTTGGCGGGAGAAGTCCACCTGATCCACGAGCAGTACTTC CASSLAGEVHLIHEQYF TRBD2 TRBJ2-7 - 17 TRBV7-9
TGTGCCTCAGGGGGGGAGGGCCTCCTCAATGAGCAGTTCTTC CASGGEGLLNEQFF - TRBJ2-1 - 14 TRBV24-1
TGTGCCACCGGGTTGCAGGGGGTCTCCTACGAGCAGTACTTC CATGLQGVSYEQYF TRBD1 TRBJ2-7 few 14 TRBV15
TGCAGTGCTAGATGGAGGACTAGCGGTTACAATGAGCAGTTCTTC CSARWRTSGYNEQFF TRBD2 TRBJ2-1 few 15 TRBV20-1
TGTGCCAGCAGCTTAAGGAGGGGAGCCGGGGAGCTGTTTTTT CASSLRRGAGELFF - TRBJ2-2 - 14 TRBV7-2
TGTGCCAGCAGTGCCCGGGACAACCAGCCCCAGCATTTT CASSARDNQPQHF - TRBJ1-5 - 13 TRBV6-1
TGTGCCATCAGTGAAGGGCTTACGGGGAGCAATCAGCCCCAGCATTTT CAISEGLTGSNQPQHF - TRBJ1-5 - 16 TRBV10-3
TGCAGTGCTAGACTAGCGGGGGTACGCAATGAGCAGTTCTTC CSARLAGVRNEQFF TRBD2 TRBJ2-1 many 14 TRBV20-1
TGCGCCAGCTTTAGCGGGGACACAGATACGCAGTATTTT CASFSGDTDTQYF TRBD2 TRBJ2-3 few 13 TRBV10-2
TGTGCCACCAGTGTGGACAGGAGCTCCTACGAGCAGTACTTC CATSVDRSSYEQYF TRBD1 TRBJ2-7 - 14 TRBV24-1
TGTGCCAGCAAAAAACCGGGACAGCCAAGCACAGATACGCAGTATTTT CASKKPGQPSTDTQYF TRBD1 TRBJ2-3 - 16 TRBV6-1
TGCAGTGCTAGAGAGGTAACAGGTCCGAATTCACCCCTCCACTTT CSAREVTGPNSPLHF - TRBJ1-6 - 15 TRBV20-1
TGTGCCATCAGTGAGATGGGCCCCCCAGGAGTGCAGTATTTT CAISEMGPPGVQYF - TRBJ2-3 once 14 TRBV10-3
TGCGCCATACTAGCGCAAGAGACCCAGTACTTC CAILAQETQYF TRBD2 TRBJ2-5 - 11 TRBV10-1
TGTGCCAGCAGTTCCGGGCGGGGGGGCTACGAGCAGTACTTC CASSSGRGGYEQYF TRBD2 TRBJ2-7 - 14 TRBV27
TGTGCCACCAGTGGAAACGCCCCAGAGACCCAGTACTTC CATSGNAPETQYF - TRBJ2-5 few 13 TRBV24-1
TGTGCCAGCAGCTTATCTGCTAGAGGACACGAGCAGTACTTC CASSLSARGHEQYF - TRBJ2-7 - 14 TRBV7-2
TGCAGCGTTAAGTCTAGCGGCACCGGGGAGCTGTTTTTT CSVKSSGTGELFF TRBD2 TRBJ2-2 - 13 TRBV29-1
TGTGCCAGCAGCTTACTCAGCGCGGGGCCGACCTACGAGCAGTACTTC CASSLLSAGPTYEQYF - TRBJ2-7 - 16 TRBV7-9
TGCGCCAGCAGCTTTGGCCTGACCGCCCTCAATGAGCAGTTCTTC CASSFGLTALNEQFF - TRBJ2-1 - 15 TRBV5-1